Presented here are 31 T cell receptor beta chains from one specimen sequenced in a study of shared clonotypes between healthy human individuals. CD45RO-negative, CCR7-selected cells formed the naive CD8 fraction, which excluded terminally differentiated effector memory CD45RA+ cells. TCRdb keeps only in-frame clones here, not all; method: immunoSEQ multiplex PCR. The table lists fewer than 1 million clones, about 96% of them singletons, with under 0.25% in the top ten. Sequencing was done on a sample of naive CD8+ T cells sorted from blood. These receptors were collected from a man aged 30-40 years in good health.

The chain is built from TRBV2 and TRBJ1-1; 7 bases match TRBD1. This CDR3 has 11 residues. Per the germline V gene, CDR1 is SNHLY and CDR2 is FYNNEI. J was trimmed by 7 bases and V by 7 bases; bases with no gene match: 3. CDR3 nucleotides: TGTGCCAGCAAGGGGGCGCGTGAAGCTTTCTTT. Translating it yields CASKGAREAFF.

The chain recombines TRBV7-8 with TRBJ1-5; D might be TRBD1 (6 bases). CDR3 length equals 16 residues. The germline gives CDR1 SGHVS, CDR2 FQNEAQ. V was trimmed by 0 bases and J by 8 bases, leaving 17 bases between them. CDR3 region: CASSLAGRGKWEPQHF. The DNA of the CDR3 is TGTGCCAGCAGCTTAGCGGGCAGGGGTAAGTGGGAGCCCCAGCATTTT. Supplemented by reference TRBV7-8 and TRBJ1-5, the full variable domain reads GAGVSQSPRYKVAKRGQDVALRCDPISGHVSLFWYQQALGQGPEFLTYFQNEAQLDKSGLPSDRFFAERPEGSVSTLKIQRTQQEDSAVYLCASSLAGRGKWEPQHFGDGTRLSIL.

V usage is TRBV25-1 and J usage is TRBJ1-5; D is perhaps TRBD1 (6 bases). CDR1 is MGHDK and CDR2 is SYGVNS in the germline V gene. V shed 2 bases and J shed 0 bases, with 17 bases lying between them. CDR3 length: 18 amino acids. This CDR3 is CASSEPPGATGSNQPQHF. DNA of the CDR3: TGTGCCAGCAGTGAACCCCCAGGGGCCACAGGTAGCAATCAGCCCCAGCATTTT.

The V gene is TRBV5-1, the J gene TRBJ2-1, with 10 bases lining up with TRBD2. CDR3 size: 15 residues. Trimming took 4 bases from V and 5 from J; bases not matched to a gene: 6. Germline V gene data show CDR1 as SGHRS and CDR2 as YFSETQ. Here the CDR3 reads CASSTHLAGDNEQFF. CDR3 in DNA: TGCGCCAGCAGCACCCATCTAGCGGGAGACAATGAGCAGTTCTTC.

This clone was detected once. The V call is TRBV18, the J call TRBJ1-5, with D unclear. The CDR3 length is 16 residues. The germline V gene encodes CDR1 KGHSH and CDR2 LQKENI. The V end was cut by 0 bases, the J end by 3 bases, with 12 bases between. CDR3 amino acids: CASSPPAGPPNQPQHF. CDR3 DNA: TGTGCCAGCTCACCACCTGCCGGCCCCCCCAATCAGCCCCAGCATTTT.

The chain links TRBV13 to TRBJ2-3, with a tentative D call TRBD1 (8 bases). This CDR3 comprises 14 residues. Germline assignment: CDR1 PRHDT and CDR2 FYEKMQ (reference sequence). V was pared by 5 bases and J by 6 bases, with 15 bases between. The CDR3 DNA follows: TGTGCCAGCAGCGCCGAGCGGGACAGGGATACGCAGTATTTT. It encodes CASSAERDRDTQYF.

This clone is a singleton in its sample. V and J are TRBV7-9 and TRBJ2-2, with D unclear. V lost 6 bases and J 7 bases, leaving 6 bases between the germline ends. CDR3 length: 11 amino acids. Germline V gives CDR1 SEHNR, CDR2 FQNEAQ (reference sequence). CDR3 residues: CASRVNGELFF. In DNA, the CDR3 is TGTGCCAGCAGGGTAAACGGGGAGCTGTTTTTT.

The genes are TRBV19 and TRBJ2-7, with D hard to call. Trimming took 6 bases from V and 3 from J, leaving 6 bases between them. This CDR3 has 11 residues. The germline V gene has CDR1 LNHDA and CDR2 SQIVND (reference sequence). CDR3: CASRSNYEQYF. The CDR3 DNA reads TGTGCCAGTAGGAGCAACTACGAGCAGTACTTC. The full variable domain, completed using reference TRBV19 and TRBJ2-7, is DGGITQSPKYLFRKEGQNVTLSCEQNLNHDAMYWYRQDPGQGLRLIYYSQIVNDFQKGDIAEGYSVSREKKESFPLTVTSAQKNPTAFYLCASRSNYEQYFGPGTRLTVT.

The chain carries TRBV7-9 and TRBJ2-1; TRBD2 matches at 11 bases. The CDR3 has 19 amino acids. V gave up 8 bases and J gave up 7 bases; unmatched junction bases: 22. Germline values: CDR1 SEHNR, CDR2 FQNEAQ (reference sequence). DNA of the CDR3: TGTGCCAGCGGGGCGTGGACGTTGGTAGCGGGAGGGAAGGTGAATGAGCAGTTCTTC. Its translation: CASGAWTLVAGGKVNEQFF.

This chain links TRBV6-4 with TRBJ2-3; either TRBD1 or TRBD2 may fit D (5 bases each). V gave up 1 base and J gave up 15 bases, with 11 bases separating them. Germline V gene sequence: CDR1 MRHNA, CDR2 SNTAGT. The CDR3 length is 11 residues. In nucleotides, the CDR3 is TGTGCCAGCAGTGACTACCGGGACCTCTATTTT. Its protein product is CASSDYRDLYF.

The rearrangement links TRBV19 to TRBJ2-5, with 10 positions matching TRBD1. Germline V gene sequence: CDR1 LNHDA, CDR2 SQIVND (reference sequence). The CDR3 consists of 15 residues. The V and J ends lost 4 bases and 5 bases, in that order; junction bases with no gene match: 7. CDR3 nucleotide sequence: TGTGCCAGTAGTACCTGGGACAGGGGCCGCGAGACCCAGTACTTC. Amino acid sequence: CASSTWDRGRETQYF.

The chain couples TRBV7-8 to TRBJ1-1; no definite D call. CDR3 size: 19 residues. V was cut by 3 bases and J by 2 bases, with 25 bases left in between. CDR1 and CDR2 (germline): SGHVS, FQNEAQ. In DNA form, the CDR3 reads TGTGCCAGCAGCTTCCTGCGAGAGGGTATTAGGTTTCGTAACACTGAAGCTTTCTTT. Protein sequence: CASSFLREGIRFRNTEAFF.

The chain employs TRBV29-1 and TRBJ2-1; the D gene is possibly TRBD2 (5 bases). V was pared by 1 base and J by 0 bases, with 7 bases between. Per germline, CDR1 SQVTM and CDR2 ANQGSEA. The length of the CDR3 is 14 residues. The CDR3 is CSVEAGSSYNEQFF. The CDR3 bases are TGCAGCGTTGAAGCGGGGAGCTCCTACAATGAGCAGTTCTTC.

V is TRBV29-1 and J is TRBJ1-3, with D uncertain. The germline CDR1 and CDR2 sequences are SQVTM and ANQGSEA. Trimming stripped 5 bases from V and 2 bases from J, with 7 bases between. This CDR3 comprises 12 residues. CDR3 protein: CSVQAAGNTIYF. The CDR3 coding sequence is TGCAGCGTTCAGGCTGCTGGAAACACCATATATTTT.

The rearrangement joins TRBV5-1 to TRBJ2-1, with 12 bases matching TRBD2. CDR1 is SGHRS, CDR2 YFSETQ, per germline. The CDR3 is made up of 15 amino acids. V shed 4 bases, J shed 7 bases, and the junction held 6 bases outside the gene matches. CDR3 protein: CASSPRLAGVNEQFF. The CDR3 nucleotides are TGCGCCAGCAGCCCCCGACTAGCGGGAGTTAATGAGCAGTTCTTC.

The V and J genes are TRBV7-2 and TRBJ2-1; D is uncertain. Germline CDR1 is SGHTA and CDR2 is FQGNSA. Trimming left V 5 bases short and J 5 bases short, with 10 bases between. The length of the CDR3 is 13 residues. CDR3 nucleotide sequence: TGTGCCAGCAGCCTTCCCAGCAACAATGAGCAGTTCTTC. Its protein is CASSLPSNNEQFF.

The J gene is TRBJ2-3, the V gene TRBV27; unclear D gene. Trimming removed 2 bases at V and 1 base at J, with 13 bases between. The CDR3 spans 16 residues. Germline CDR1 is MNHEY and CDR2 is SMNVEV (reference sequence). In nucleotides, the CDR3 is TGTGCCAGCAGTTTAATCCGAGTCAGAGGCACAGATACGCAGTATTTT. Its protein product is CASSLIRVRGTDTQYF.

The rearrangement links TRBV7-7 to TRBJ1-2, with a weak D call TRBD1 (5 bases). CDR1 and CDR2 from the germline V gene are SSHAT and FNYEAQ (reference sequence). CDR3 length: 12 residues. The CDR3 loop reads CATGDSNYGYTF. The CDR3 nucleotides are TGTGCTACAGGAGATTCTAACTATGGCTACACCTTC. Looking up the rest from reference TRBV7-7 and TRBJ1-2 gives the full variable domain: GAGVSQSPRYKVTKRGQDVTLRCDPISSHATLYWYQQALGQGPEFLTYFNYEAQPDKSGLPSDRFSAERPEGSISTLTIQRTEQRDSAMYRCATGDSNYGYTFGSGTRLTVV.

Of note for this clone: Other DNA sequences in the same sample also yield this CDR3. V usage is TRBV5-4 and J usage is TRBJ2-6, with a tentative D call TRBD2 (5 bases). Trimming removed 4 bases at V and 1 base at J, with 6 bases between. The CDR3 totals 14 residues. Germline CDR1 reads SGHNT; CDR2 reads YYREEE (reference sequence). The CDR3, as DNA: TGTGCCAGCAGCCCGGGGTCTGGGGCCAACGTCCTGACTTTC. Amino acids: CASSPGSGANVLTF.

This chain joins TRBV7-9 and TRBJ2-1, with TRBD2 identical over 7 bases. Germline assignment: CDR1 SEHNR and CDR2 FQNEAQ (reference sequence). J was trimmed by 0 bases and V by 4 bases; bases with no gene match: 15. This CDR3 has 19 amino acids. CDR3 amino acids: CASSSRGLLAESSYNEQFF. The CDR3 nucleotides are TGTGCCAGCAGCTCCCGAGGACTTCTAGCGGAAAGCTCCTACAATGAGCAGTTCTTC.

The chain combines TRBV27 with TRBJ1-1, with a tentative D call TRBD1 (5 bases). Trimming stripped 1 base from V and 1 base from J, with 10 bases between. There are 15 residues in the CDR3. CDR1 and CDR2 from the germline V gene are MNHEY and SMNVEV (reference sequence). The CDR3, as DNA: TGTGCCAGCAGTTTATATTCTGGGGCGAACACTGAAGCTTTCTTT. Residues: CASSLYSGANTEAFF.

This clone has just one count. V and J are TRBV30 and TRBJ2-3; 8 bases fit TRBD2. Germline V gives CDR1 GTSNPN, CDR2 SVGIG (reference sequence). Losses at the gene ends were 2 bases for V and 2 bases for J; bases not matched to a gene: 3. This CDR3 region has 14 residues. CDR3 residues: CAWSISGDTDTQYF. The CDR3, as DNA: TGTGCCTGGAGTATTAGCGGGGACACAGATACGCAGTATTTT.

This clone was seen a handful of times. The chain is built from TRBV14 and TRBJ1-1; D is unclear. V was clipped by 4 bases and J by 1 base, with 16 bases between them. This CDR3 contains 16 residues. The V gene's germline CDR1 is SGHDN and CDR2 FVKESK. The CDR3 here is CASSLRGPGRNTEAFF. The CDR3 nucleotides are TGTGCCAGCAGCCTCCGCGGCCCCGGTAGGAACACTGAAGCTTTCTTT. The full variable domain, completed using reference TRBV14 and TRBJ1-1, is EAGVTQFPSHSVIEKGQTVTLRCDPISGHDNLYWYRRVMGKEIKFLLHFVKESKQDESGMPNNRFLAERTGGTYSTLKVQPAELEDSGVYFCASSLRGPGRNTEAFFGQGTRLTVV.

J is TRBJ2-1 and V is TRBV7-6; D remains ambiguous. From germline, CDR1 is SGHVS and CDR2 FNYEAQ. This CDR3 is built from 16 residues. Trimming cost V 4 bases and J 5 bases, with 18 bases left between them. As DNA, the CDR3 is TGTGCCAGCAGCTCGACCGGTCAGATTGCCCACAATGAGCAGTTCTTC. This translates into CASSSTGQIAHNEQFF.

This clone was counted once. The CDR3, as DNA: TGTGCCAGCAAGGGGGTTGCCGGGGAGCTGTTTTTT. Protein: CASKGVAGELFF. The chain is built from TRBV27 and TRBJ2-2, with TRBD1 as a possible D gene (6 bases). Germline assignment: CDR1 MNHEY and CDR2 SMNVEV (reference sequence). The V end was cut by 7 bases, the J end by 6 bases, with 9 bases between. This CDR3 region has 12 residues.

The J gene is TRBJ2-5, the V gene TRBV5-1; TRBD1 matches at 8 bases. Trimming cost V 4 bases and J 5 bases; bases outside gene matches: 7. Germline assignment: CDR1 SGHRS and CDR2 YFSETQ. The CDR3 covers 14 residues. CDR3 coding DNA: TGCGCCAGCAGCCTGTCGGACAGGGAGGAGACCCAGTACTTC. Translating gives CASSLSDREETQYF.

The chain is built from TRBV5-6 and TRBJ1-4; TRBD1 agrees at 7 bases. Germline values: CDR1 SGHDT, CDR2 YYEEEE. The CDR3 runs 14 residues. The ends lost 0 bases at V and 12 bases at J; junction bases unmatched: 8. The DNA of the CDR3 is TGTGCCAGCAGCTTGGGACAGGGAGGCTTGGAACTGTTTTTT. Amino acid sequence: CASSLGQGGLELFF.

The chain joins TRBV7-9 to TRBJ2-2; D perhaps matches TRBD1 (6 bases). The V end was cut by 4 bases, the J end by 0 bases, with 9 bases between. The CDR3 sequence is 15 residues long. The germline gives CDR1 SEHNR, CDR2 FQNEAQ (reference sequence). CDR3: CASSSGHPNTGELFF. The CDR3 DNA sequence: TGTGCCAGCAGCTCGGGACACCCGAACACCGGGGAGCTGTTTTTT.

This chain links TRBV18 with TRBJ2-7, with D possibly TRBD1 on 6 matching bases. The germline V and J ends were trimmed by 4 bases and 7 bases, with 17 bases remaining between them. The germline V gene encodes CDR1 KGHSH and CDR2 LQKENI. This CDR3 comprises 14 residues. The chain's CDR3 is CASSLAGEWEEQYF. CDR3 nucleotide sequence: TGTGCCAGCTCACTGGCAGGGGAGTGGGAGGAGCAGTACTTC.

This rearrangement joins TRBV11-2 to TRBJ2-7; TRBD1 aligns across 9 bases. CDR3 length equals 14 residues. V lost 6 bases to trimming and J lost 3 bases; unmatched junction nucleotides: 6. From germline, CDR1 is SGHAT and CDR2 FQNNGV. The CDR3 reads CASRPRDRDYEQYF. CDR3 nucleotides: TGTGCCAGCAGACCCCGGGACAGGGACTACGAGCAGTACTTC.

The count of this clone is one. The CDR3 DNA is TGCGCCAGCAGCTCGAGGACAGGGGCCGGGGGAGAGCAGTTCTTC. As protein: CASSSRTGAGGEQFF. The rearrangement joins TRBV5-1 to TRBJ2-1; 9 positions match TRBD1. CDR3 length equals 15 residues. With V trimmed by 3 bases and J by 10 bases, 11 bases remained unmatched. CDR1 SGHRS and CDR2 YFSETQ come from the germline V gene. The variable domain in full, with the rest retrieved from reference TRBV5-1 and TRBJ2-1, is KAGVTQTPRYLIKTRGQQVTLSCSPISGHRSVSWYQQTPGQGLQFLFEYFSETQRNKGNFPGRFSGRQFSNSRSEMNVSTLELGDSALYLCASSSRTGAGGEQFFGPGTRLTVL.